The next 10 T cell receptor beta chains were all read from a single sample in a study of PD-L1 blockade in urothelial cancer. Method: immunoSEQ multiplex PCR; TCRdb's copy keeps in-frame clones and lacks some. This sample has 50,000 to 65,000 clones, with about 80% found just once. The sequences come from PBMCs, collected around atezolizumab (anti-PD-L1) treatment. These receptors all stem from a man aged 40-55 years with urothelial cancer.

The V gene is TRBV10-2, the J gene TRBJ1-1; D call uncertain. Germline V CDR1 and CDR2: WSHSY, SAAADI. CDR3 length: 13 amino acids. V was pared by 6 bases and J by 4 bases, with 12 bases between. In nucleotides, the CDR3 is TGCGCCAGCAGAGTGGGCAGCCTCACTGAAGCTTTCTTT. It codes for CASRVGSLTEAFF.

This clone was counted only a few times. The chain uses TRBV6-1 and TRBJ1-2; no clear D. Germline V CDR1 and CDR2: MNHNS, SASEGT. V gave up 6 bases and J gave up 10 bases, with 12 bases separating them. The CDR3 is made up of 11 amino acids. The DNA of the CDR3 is TGTGCCAGCAGCATGATAGTAGTCTACACCTTC. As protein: CASSMIVVYTF.

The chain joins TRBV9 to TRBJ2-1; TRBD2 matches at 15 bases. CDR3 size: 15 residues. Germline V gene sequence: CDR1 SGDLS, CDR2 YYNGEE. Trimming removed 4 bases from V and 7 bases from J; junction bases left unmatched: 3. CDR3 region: CASSYGLAGGNEQFF. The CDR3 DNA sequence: TGTGCCAGCAGCTACGGACTAGCGGGAGGGAATGAGCAGTTCTTC.

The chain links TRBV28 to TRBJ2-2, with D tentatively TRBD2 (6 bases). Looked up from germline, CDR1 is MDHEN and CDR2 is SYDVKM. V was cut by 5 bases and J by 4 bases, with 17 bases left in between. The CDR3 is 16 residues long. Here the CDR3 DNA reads TGTGCCAGCAGTCTCCTGGGGCGGCGGGGCACCGGGGAGCTGTTTTTT. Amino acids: CASSLLGRRGTGELFF.

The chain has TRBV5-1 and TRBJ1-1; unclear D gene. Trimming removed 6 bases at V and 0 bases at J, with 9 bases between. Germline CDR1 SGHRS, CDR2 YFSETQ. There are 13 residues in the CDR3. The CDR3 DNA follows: TGCGCCAGCAAACAGTCGTTGAACACTGAAGCTTTCTTT. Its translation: CASKQSLNTEAFF.

CDR3 in amino acids: CASRKGGQGSYTQYF. The CDR3 nucleotides read TGTGCCAGTCGCAAAGGAGGGCAGGGTTCGTATACGCAGTATTTT. The rearrangement joins TRBV19 to TRBJ2-3; weak D call: TRBD2 (6 bases). Germline V gene sequence: CDR1 LNHDA, CDR2 SQIVND (reference sequence). The CDR3 runs to 15 residues. Trimming removed 8 bases from V and 7 bases from J, with 22 bases in between.

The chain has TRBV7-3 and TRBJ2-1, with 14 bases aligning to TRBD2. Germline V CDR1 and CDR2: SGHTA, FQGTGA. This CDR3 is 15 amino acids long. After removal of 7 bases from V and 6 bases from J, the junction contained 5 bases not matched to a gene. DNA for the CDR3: TGTGCCAGCAACCCCGGGACTAGCGGGAGCAATGAGCAGTTCTTC. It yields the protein CASNPGTSGSNEQFF.

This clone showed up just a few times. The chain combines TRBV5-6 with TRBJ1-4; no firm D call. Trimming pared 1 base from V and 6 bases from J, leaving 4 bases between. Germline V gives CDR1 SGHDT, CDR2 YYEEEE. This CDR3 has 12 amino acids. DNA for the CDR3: TGTGCCAGCAGCTTGATAGATGAAAAACTGTTTTTT. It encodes CASSLIDEKLFF.

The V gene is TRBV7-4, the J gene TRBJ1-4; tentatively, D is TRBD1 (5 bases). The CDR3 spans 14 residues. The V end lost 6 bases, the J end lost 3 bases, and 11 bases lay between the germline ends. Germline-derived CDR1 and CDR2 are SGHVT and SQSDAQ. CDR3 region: CASSRQYPNEKLFF. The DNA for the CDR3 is TGTGCCAGCAGTAGACAGTACCCTAATGAAAAACTGTTTTTT.

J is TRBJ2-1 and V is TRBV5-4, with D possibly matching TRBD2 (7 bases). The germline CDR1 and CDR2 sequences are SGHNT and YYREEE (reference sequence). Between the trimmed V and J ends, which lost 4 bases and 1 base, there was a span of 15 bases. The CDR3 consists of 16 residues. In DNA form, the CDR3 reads TGTGCCAGCAGCCACGGGCGGGGGCATTCCTACAATGAGCAGTTCTTC. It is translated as CASSHGRGHSYNEQFF.